The 5 T cell receptor beta chains reported below all come from one sample, sequenced in a study of CD8 T cells in Susac syndrome (dated by TCRdb to about 2019). The library was prepared using the immunoSEQ multiplex PCR assay. RNA was extracted using the RNeasy kit, and roughly 0.45 to 1 microgram was reverse transcribed with random hexamers. Clones were called with MiXCR by TCRdb after fastp trimmed the public reads at Q25, and only in-frame beta chains were retained. CDR3 protein sequences are deduplicated, and each keeps its most common genes and DNA. The sample records 200,000 to 250,000 distinct CDR3 sequences, less than 95% of which are singletons. The ten largest clones add up to around 0.15% of the sample. Sequences were obtained from CD4+ T cells from PBMCs. The receptors shown here come from a human donor with Susac syndrome.

This clonotype was counted between two and nine times. The chain carries TRBV7-3 and TRBJ1-1; 9 bases match TRBD1. J was trimmed by 1 base and V by 4 bases; bases with no gene match: 1. The CDR3 loop spans 14 amino acids. Germline lookup yields CDR1 SGHTA and CDR2 FQGTGA. CDR3 in DNA: TGTGCCAGCAGCTCGGGACAGGGGAACACTGAAGCTTTCTTT. Translating it yields CASSSGQGNTEAFF.

This sequence joins TRBV20-1 and TRBJ1-5; D call uncertain. The CDR3 spans 12 residues. V dropped 0 bases and J dropped 8 bases, with 8 bases sitting between them. From germline, CDR1 is DFQATT and CDR2 SNEGSKA (reference sequence). The CDR3 DNA follows: TGCAGTGCTAGAGAGCCGGACGAGCCCCAGCATTTT. Its translation is CSAREPDEPQHF.

The CDR3 reads CATSDGWNTGELFF. The CDR3 DNA follows: TGTGCCACCAGTGATGGGTGGAACACCGGGGAGCTGTTTTTT. This chain connects TRBV24-1 to TRBJ2-2; D gene unclear. Germline-derived CDR1 and CDR2 are KGHDR and SFDVKD. The CDR3 is 14 amino acids. The germline V and J ends were trimmed by 3 bases and 1 base, with 5 bases remaining between them.

V and J are TRBV12-3 or TRBV12-4 and TRBJ2-3, with TRBD2 as a possible D gene (5 bases). This CDR3 comprises 14 residues. The ends were cut back, 5 bases at V and 5 bases at J, with 14 bases in the middle. CDR3 nucleotides: TGTGCCAGCAGTCCAGTTGCGGGTGTAGATACGCAGTATTTT. It is translated as CASSPVAGVDTQYF.

The gene calls are TRBV11-3 and TRBJ2-5; the match to TRBD1 covers 8 bases. With 6 bases clipped from V and 0 bases from J, the junction kept 6 bases outside the gene matches. Per germline, CDR1 SGHNT and CDR2 YENEEA. This CDR3 has 15 residues. In DNA, the CDR3 is TGTGCCAGCAGTTACAGGGGACAGGACCAAGAGACCCAGTACTTC. It encodes CASSYRGQDQETQYF.